These 32 T cell receptor delta chains were sequenced from one sample in a study of Vδ1+ human thymocytes. The antigens of these receptors remain unknown. Study-wide results and caveats: Thymic TRG and TRD repertoires appeared highly polyclonal.

Sequences come from RNA converted to cDNA by reverse transcription. The CDR3 regions were amplified by multiplex PCR from V-gene primers to a constant-region primer. TCRdb called clones from the multiplex PCR reads again using CATT. The sample lists approximately 58,000 delta-chain clones; around 15% were seen once. Sequenced sample: Vdelta1+ gamma-delta thymocytes from the thymus. Subset described: FACS-sorted CD3+ TCRalphabeta- TCRVdelta1+ TCRVdelta2- thymocytes. These receptors were collected from a girl under three years old who had congenital heart surgery.

In this sample, this clone turned up a few times. The J gene is TRDJ1, the V gene TRDV1; weak D call: TRDD2 (9 bases). Trimming took off 0 bases at V and 0 bases at J, with 35 bases between the two ends. The CDR3 covers 24 residues. CDR1 is TSWWSYY, CDR2 QGS, per germline. The CDR3 coding sequence is TGTGCTCTTGGGGAACTATACCTTCCTACCAAACTGGGGGCTACTCTCGGGTACACCGATAAACTCATCTTT. Translating it yields CALGELYLPTKLGATLGYTDKLIF.

A few counts support this clone. The rearrangement links TRDV1 to TRDJ1; 7 bases are shared with TRDD3. The trim removed 5 bases at V and 4 bases at J, leaving 28 bases unmatched. This CDR3 spans 21 amino acids. The V gene's germline CDR1 is TSWWSYY and CDR2 QGS. CDR3 protein: CALGWFRGEGRDTRVGDKLIF. The CDR3 bases are TGTGCTCTTGGGTGGTTCCGCGGAGAAGGGAGGGATACCCGCGTTGGCGATAAACTCATCTTT.

This chain joins TRDV1 and TRDJ1; 7 bases line up with TRDD3. Trimming took 2 bases from V and 3 from J; bases not matched to a gene: 12. Germline loops: CDR1 TSWWSYY, CDR2 QGS. This CDR3 has 17 amino acids. CDR3 region: CALGEVLCGGISDKLIF. The CDR3 nucleotides are TGTGCTCTTGGGGAAGTTCTGTGTGGGGGGATTTCCGATAAACTCATCTTT.

The chain uses TRDV1 and TRDJ2, with D unresolved. Trimming took 0 bases from V and 5 from J, leaving 16 bases between them. CDR3 length: 17 residues. The germline gives CDR1 TSWWSYY, CDR2 QGS. As DNA, the CDR3 is TGTGCTCTTGGGGAACTAGGGAGGTCCCTCAATACAGCACAACTCTTCTTT. This sequence encodes CALGELGRSLNTAQLFF.

This clone turned up a few times. The genes are TRDV1 and TRDJ1; 7 bases align to TRDD3. CDR1 is TSWWSYY and CDR2 is QGS in the germline V gene. Unmatched junction bases numbered 10, after V lost 3 bases and J lost 0 bases. This CDR3 is built from 17 residues. The CDR3 spells CALGEAFGGMYTDKLIF. Written as DNA, the CDR3 is TGTGCTCTTGGGGAGGCCTTCGGGGGGATGTACACCGATAAACTCATCTTT.

There are a few counts of this clone. The rearrangement links TRDV1 to TRDJ1; possible D gene TRDD2, 7 bases. The V gene lost 4 bases and the J gene lost 0 bases, with 24 bases spanning the gap. Per germline, CDR1 TSWWSYY and CDR2 QGS. The CDR3 has 19 amino acids. Written as DNA, the CDR3 is TGTGCTCTTGGGGGAAACATTCCTACAGGGGGAACGTACACCGATAAACTCATCTTT. It yields the protein CALGGNIPTGGTYTDKLIF.

The chain is built from TRDV1 and TRDJ1; 8 bases align to TRDD3. The germline CDR1 and CDR2 sequences are TSWWSYY and QGS. This CDR3 region has 24 residues. V shed 0 bases, J shed 2 bases, and the junction held 29 bases outside the gene matches. The CDR3 region has the DNA TGTGCTCTTGGGGAACTACGGAGGTCTATGGCGCAGGGATACGGTTCACCCCGAACCGATAAACTCATCTTT. It specifies CALGELRRSMAQGYGSPRTDKLIF.

The rearrangement joins TRDV1 to TRDJ1; 10 bases fit TRDD3. The CDR3 is made up of 20 amino acids. Germline CDR1 and CDR2: TSWWSYY and QGS. The V segment lost 0 bases and the J segment 0 bases; nucleotides outside the gene matches: 13. The CDR3 DNA is TGTGCTCTTGGGGAACTAGCCCCGCACTGGGGGATCCGGTACACCGATAAACTCATCTTT. Translated: CALGELAPHWGIRYTDKLIF.

Only one count was recorded for this clone. The chain recombines TRDV1 with TRDJ1; 13 positions agree with TRDD3. The CDR3 totals 23 residues. Per the germline V gene, CDR1 is TSWWSYY and CDR2 is QGS. The ends lost 5 bases at V and 0 bases at J; junction bases unmatched: 24. The chain's CDR3 is CALGSQFPNLTGGYGLYTDKLIF. The CDR3 nucleotides are TGTGCTCTTGGGTCCCAATTCCCAAACCTAACTGGGGGATACGGGCTGTACACCGATAAACTCATCTTT.

This clone appeared a few times. V usage is TRDV1 and J usage is TRDJ1; weak D call: TRDD3 (6 bases). Germline CDR1 and CDR2: TSWWSYY and QGS. The CDR3 has 18 amino acids. Trimming left V 1 base short and J 0 bases short, with 18 bases between. The CDR3 is CALGEPPGWGLYTDKLIF. The CDR3, as DNA: TGTGCTCTTGGGGAACCTCCGGGTTGGGGGTTGTACACCGATAAACTCATCTTT.

This chain joins TRDV2 and TRDJ1; TRDD3 agrees at 7 bases. The CDR3 has 17 residues. V shed 1 base, J shed 4 bases, and the junction held 14 bases outside the gene matches. CDR1 GEAIGNYY and CDR2 EKD come from the germline V gene. The CDR3 protein is CACDTFYGIQAGDKLIF. CDR3 nucleotides: TGTGCCTGTGACACGTTTTATGGGATACAAGCGGGCGATAAACTCATCTTT.

This clone was observed a few times. V gene TRDV1 combines with J gene TRDJ1; D perhaps matches TRDD3 (6 bases). V was shortened by 2 bases and J by 2 bases, with 15 bases between the two germline ends. CDR1 is TSWWSYY, CDR2 QGS, per germline. The CDR3 is 16 amino acids. Written as DNA, the CDR3 is TGTGCTCTTGGGGAATCCTCCTTGGGGGGAACCGATAAACTCATCTTT. This translates into CALGESSLGGTDKLIF.

A few counts support this clone. The V and J genes are TRDV1 and TRDJ1; no clear D gene. V shed 2 bases and J shed 1 base, with 20 bases lying between them. Germline assignment: CDR1 TSWWSYY and CDR2 QGS. This CDR3 contains 18 residues. The CDR3: CALGEEGVLGPFTDKLIF. The CDR3 DNA reads TGTGCTCTTGGGGAAGAAGGGGTCCTTGGCCCTTTCACCGATAAACTCATCTTT.

The V and J genes are TRDV1 and TRDJ1; perhaps D is TRDD2 or TRDD3 (6 bases each). Germline V gives CDR1 TSWWSYY, CDR2 QGS. This CDR3 region has 19 residues. V lost 0 bases to trimming and J lost 0 bases, with 20 bases between them. The CDR3 loop reads CALGELRLLRGWYTDKLIF. The CDR3 DNA follows: TGTGCTCTTGGGGAACTCAGGCTCCTACGGGGATGGTACACCGATAAACTCATCTTT.

This chain links TRDV1 with TRDJ1, with 8 bases that match TRDD3. This CDR3 has 18 residues. Germline trimming cut 0 bases from V and 4 bases from J; bases unmatched to any gene: 13. CDR1 and CDR2 (germline): TSWWSYY, QGS. DNA of the CDR3: TGTGCTCTTGGGGAACTAGGGCCCTGGGGGACACATAACGATAAACTCATCTTT. The encoded protein is CALGELGPWGTHNDKLIF.

V gene TRDV1 combines with J gene TRDJ1, with a tentative D call TRDD3 (8 bases). CDR3 length: 19 residues. The V and J ends lost 5 bases and 6 bases respectively, with 31 bases between them. Germline lookup yields CDR1 TSWWSYY and CDR2 QGS. The CDR3 loop reads CALGIRNSYRLGDLHKLIF. CDR3 DNA sequence: TGTGCTCTTGGGATCCGTAATTCCTACCGATTGGGGGATCTCCATAAACTCATCTTT.

The V and J genes are TRDV1 and TRDJ1; weak D call: TRDD3 (5 bases). Germline V lookup: CDR1 TSWWSYY, CDR2 QGS. This CDR3 spans 18 amino acids. Trimming cost V 1 base and J 1 base, with 19 bases left between them. CDR3 amino acids: CALGEHPGAGGFTDKLIF. CDR3 bases: TGTGCTCTTGGGGAACACCCGGGGGCTGGTGGTTTCACCGATAAACTCATCTTT.

This clone was recorded at least ten times. V is TRDV2 and J is TRDJ2; unclear D gene. Between the trimmed V and J ends, which lost 1 base and 0 bases, there was a span of 29 bases. Germline V CDR1 and CDR2: GEAIGNYY, EKD. This CDR3 is 22 amino acids long. DNA for the CDR3: TGTGCCTGTGACACGACCCGACCGGTTAGGTCCGTCCCCCTGGCTTTGACAGCACAACTCTTCTTT. Encoded protein: CACDTTRPVRSVPLALTAQLFF.

This chain connects TRDV1 to TRDJ1; 7 nucleotides align to TRDD2. With V trimmed by 4 bases and J by 3 bases, 20 bases remained unmatched. This CDR3 has 19 amino acids. Germline V gives CDR1 TSWWSYY, CDR2 QGS. CDR3 region: CALGAQGSFLPKYADKLIF. CDR3 bases: TGTGCTCTTGGGGCCCAGGGATCCTTCCTCCCAAAGTACGCCGATAAACTCATCTTT.

Comments on this clone: The identical CDR3 is also encoded by other nucleotide sequences in the sample. J is TRDJ1 and V is TRDV1, with 7 bases that match TRDD3. V dropped 0 bases and J dropped 4; count of bases not matched to a gene: 14. This CDR3 has 18 residues. Looked up from germline, CDR1 is TSWWSYY and CDR2 is QGS. CDR3 sequence (DNA): TGTGCTCTTGGGGAACTAAGGTGGGGGAAACGTAAAGACGATAAACTCATCTTT. It codes for CALGELRWGKRKDDKLIF.

This chain links TRDV1 with TRDJ1; 8 bases are a match to TRDD3. In germline, CDR1 is TSWWSYY, CDR2 QGS. The CDR3 extends over 24 amino acids. V dropped 3 bases and J dropped 0; count of bases not matched to a gene: 30. CDR3 sequence: CALGDGGYIQVYWGLPLYTDKLIF. The CDR3 nucleotides read TGTGCTCTTGGGGACGGGGGATATATCCAAGTGTACTGGGGGTTACCTTTGTACACCGATAAACTCATCTTT.

The chain combines TRDV1 with TRDJ1; the match to TRDD3 covers 7 bases. Trimming took 1 base from V and 0 from J; bases not matched to a gene: 8. The CDR3 length is 17 residues. From germline, CDR1 is TSWWSYY and CDR2 QGS. The DNA for the CDR3 is TGTGCTCTTGGGGAACGGAGGGTGGGGGAATACACCGATAAACTCATCTTT. Translating gives CALGERRVGEYTDKLIF.

The chain joins TRDV1 to TRDJ1, with D possibly matching TRDD3 (6 bases). The germline V gene encodes CDR1 TSWWSYY and CDR2 QGS. The CDR3 contains 22 residues. V lost 4 bases to trimming and J lost 0 bases, with 33 bases between them. The CDR3: CALGGPDSTGLGMRCYTDKLIF. CDR3 in DNA: TGTGCTCTTGGGGGCCCGGATTCCACCGGCCTGGGGATGCGGTGTTACACCGATAAACTCATCTTT.

The V gene is TRDV1, the J gene TRDJ1; TRDD3 aligns across 9 bases. The CDR3 spans 21 residues. V was pared by 4 bases and J by 0 bases, with 21 bases of the junction left unmatched. The germline V gene has CDR1 TSWWSYY and CDR2 QGS. CDR3 sequence (DNA): TGTGCTCTTGGGGTAGAATTGGTTCGGAGGGGATACGCCCCCTACACCGATAAACTCATCTTT. Protein: CALGVELVRRGYAPYTDKLIF.

The chain couples TRDV1 to TRDJ1; either TRDD1, TRDD2 or TRDD3 may fit D (5 bases each). In germline, CDR1 is TSWWSYY, CDR2 QGS. The CDR3 is made up of 15 amino acids. Trimming stripped 3 bases from V and 10 bases from J, with 21 bases between. CDR3 protein: CALGEALRWGNRLIF. CDR3 coding DNA: TGTGCTCTTGGGGAGGCCCTACGTTGGGGTAATAGACTCATCTTT.

The rearrangement joins TRDV1 to TRDJ1; D is unclear. This CDR3 has 14 amino acids. V lost 2 bases and J 5 bases, leaving 12 bases between the germline ends. The germline gives CDR1 TSWWSYY, CDR2 QGS. The CDR3 sequence is CALGEKWRSDKLIF. The CDR3 bases are TGTGCTCTTGGGGAAAAGTGGAGGTCAGATAAACTCATCTTT.

This clone was observed a few times. The rearrangement joins TRDV1 to TRDJ1; possible D gene TRDD3, 5 bases. CDR1 TSWWSYY and CDR2 QGS come from the germline V gene. Trimming shortened V by 1 base and J by 0 bases, and 12 bases separated the two germline ends. The CDR3 totals 16 residues. The chain's CDR3 is CALGEQPWGHTDKLIF. CDR3 DNA sequence: TGTGCTCTTGGGGAACAACCTTGGGGACACACCGATAAACTCATCTTT.

The chain employs TRDV1 and TRDJ1; tentative D call: TRDD3 (6 bases). The germline V gene encodes CDR1 TSWWSYY and CDR2 QGS. The ends were cut back, 0 bases at V and 3 bases at J, with 20 bases in the middle. CDR3 length equals 18 residues. CDR3 DNA: TGTGCTCTTGGGGAACTCCCGCTACCGCCTCGATACGCCGATAAACTCATCTTT. The encoded protein is CALGELPLPPRYADKLIF.

As regards this clone: This CDR3 is also generated by other DNA sequences in the sample. The chain recombines TRAV29/DV5 with TRDJ1; 10 nucleotides line up with TRDD3. V dropped 5 bases and J dropped 0; count of bases not matched to a gene: 25. CDR3 length: 21 amino acids. CDR1 and CDR2 from the germline V gene are NSMFDY and ISSIKDK. CDR3: CAASNSYTLLGDRPYTDKLIF. The CDR3 bases are TGTGCAGCGAGCAATTCCTACACCCTCCTGGGGGATAGGCCGTACACCGATAAACTCATCTTT.

This clone was counted between two and nine times. This chain joins TRDV1 and TRDJ1; tentatively, D is TRDD3 (6 bases). Trimming stripped 4 bases from V and 2 bases from J, with 23 bases between. The germline gives CDR1 TSWWSYY, CDR2 QGS. This CDR3 is 18 amino acids long. CDR3: CALGVQRYGWGITDKLIF. The CDR3 DNA reads as TGTGCTCTTGGGGTGCAACGCTACGGCTGGGGTATAACCGATAAACTCATCTTT.

V usage is TRDV1 and J usage is TRDJ1, with 12 bases lining up with TRDD3. Trimming cost V 1 base and J 1 base; bases outside gene matches: 19. Germline assignment: CDR1 TSWWSYY and CDR2 QGS. CDR3 length: 22 amino acids. CDR3 DNA sequence: TGTGCTCTTGGGGAACGGCACCTTCCCAGCCACTGGGGGATACTCGGCACCGATAAACTCATCTTT. It is translated as CALGERHLPSHWGILGTDKLIF.

The rearrangement joins TRDV1 to TRDJ1; 10 bases fit TRDD3. Looked up from germline, CDR1 is TSWWSYY and CDR2 is QGS. The ends lost 0 bases at V and 5 bases at J; junction bases unmatched: 24. The CDR3 totals 22 residues. In DNA, the CDR3 is TGTGCTCTTGGGGAACTCTACCCTCACACCTTTTACTGGGGGATCCAGGGAGATAAACTCATCTTT. Translating it yields CALGELYPHTFYWGIQGDKLIF.